This is a list of T cell receptor beta chains from one sample in a study of T-cell memory formation after mild COVID-19. Each CDR3 protein is one row after TCRdb ran MiXCR on the 5' RACE reads. The table lists roughly 500,000 distinct CDR3 sequences, around 21% of them singletons. Sample: PBMCs or a T cell subset sorted from them (not recorded which). These receptors were collected from an adult woman who had mild COVID-19 (a few samples of this study predate the infection). Cell type and time point are not known. Each CDR3 is given with its conserved first and last residue. D genes are given only for firm matches. A row's size may be missing; if present it is once, few, many or a size class.

TRBJ2-5 | TRBV20-1 | . | . | CSARDRVLPQETQYF | TGCAGTGCTAGAGACAGGGTACTTCCCCAAGAGACCCAGTACTTC
TRBJ2-1 | TRBV5-1 | . | . | CASSSYTSSYNEQFF | TGCGCCAGCAGCTCGTACACGAGCTCCTACAATGAGCAGTTCTTC
TRBJ1-1 | TRBV7-2 | few | . | CASGPAYSEAFF | TGTGCCAGCGGGCCCGCCTATAGTGAAGCTTTCTTT
TRBJ2-3 | TRBV12-3/TRBV12-4 | . | TRBD2 | CASSLRRGVTDTQYF | TGTGCCAGCAGTTTGAGACGGGGGGTCACAGATACGCAGTATTTT
TRBJ2-1 | TRBV5-4 | . | . | CASSLGRLGGRSYNEQFF | TGTGCCAGCAGCTTAGGGCGCCTTGGAGGGAGGTCCTACAATGAGCAGTTCTTC
TRBJ2-4 | TRBV9 | . | . | CASSETAWRGNIQYF | TGTGCCAGCAGCGAGACTGCCTGGCGGGGAAACATTCAGTACTTC
TRBJ2-7 | TRBV5-1 | . | . | CASSRFSSDPEQYF | TGCGCCAGCAGCCGGTTCTCCTCTGACCCCGAGCAGTACTTC
TRBJ2-5 | TRBV5-4 | few | TRBD1 | CASSRETGMEETQYF | TGTGCCAGCAGCAGGGAGACAGGGATGGAAGAGACCCAGTACTTC
TRBJ2-1 | TRBV20-1 | few | . | CSASRRLAYNEQFF | TGCAGTGCTAGTAGGCGACTAGCCTACAATGAGCAGTTCTTC
TRBJ1-1 | TRBV3-1 | few | TRBD1 | CASSRTGAEAFF | TGTGCCAGCAGCCGGACAGGGGCTGAAGCTTTCTTT
TRBJ2-5 | TRBV4-1 | . | . | CASSQVSGGLQETQYF | TGCGCCAGCAGCCAAGTGTCGGGGGGCCTCCAAGAGACCCAGTACTTC
TRBJ1-1 | TRBV5-1 | . | . | CASSLDGRNTEAFF | TGCGCCAGCAGCTTGGATGGCAGAAACACTGAAGCTTTCTTT
TRBJ1-3 | TRBV29-1 | few | . | CSVDDRPNSGNTIYF | TGCAGCGTTGATGACAGGCCGAACTCTGGAAACACCATATATTTT
TRBJ2-7 | TRBV18 | . | TRBD1 | CASSPLGQGGEQYF | TGTGCCAGCTCACCACTGGGACAGGGGGGCGAGCAGTACTTC
TRBJ2-3 | TRBV20-1 | . | . | CSASKGVPDTQYF | TGCAGTGCTAGTAAGGGGGTCCCAGATACGCAGTATTTT
TRBJ1-5 | TRBV29-1 | . | . | CSVVVEGSNQPQHF | TGCAGCGTTGTGGTAGAGGGAAGCAATCAGCCCCAGCATTTT
TRBJ1-2 | TRBV5-5 | few | . | CASSTNGGLSYGYTF | TGTGCCAGCAGCACCAATGGGGGGCTTAGCTATGGCTACACCTTC
TRBJ2-7 | TRBV24-1 | many | . | CATSGAGRSNEQYF | TGTGCCACCAGTGGGGCAGGGAGGAGCAATGAGCAGTACTTC
TRBJ1-1 | TRBV7-8 | . | TRBD1 | CASSVGQGRGTEAFF | TGTGCCAGCAGCGTCGGACAGGGAAGGGGCACTGAAGCTTTCTTT
TRBJ2-7 | TRBV14 | . | . | CASSQDGARCDF | TGTGCCAGCAGCCAAGATGGGGCGCGGTGCGACTTC
TRBJ2-7 | TRBV7-9 | few | . | CASSHPPTLSYEQYF | TGTGCCAGCAGCCACCCTCCGACCCTATCCTACGAGCAGTACTTC
TRBJ1-5 | TRBV30 | . | . | CAWSLGEQGNQPQHF | TGTGCCTGGAGCTTGGGTGAACAAGGCAATCAGCCCCAGCATTTT
TRBJ2-1 | TRBV2 | . | . | CASRAGPLAIRVDNEQFF | TGTGCCAGCAGGGCCGGCCCTCTAGCGATCAGGGTGGACAATGAGCAGTTCTTC
TRBJ2-7 | TRBV4-1 | few | . | CASSQPDGVEQYF | TGCGCCAGCAGCCAACCCGACGGGGTCGAGCAGTACTTC
TRBJ2-7 | TRBV12-3/TRBV12-4 | few | TRBD1 | CASSPPGQFDEQYF | TGTGCCAGCAGCCCACCGGGACAGTTCGACGAGCAGTACTTC
TRBJ2-3 | TRBV4-1 | . | TRBD1 | CASSRRGQEGPDTQYF | TGCGCCAGCAGCCGCCGGGGACAGGAAGGACCAGATACGCAGTATTTT
TRBJ2-1 | TRBV7-2 | . | . | CASSHPPTMGYNEQFF | TGTGCCAGCAGCCATCCCCCAACTATGGGATACAATGAGCAGTTCTTC
TRBJ1-4 | TRBV10-3 | . | . | CAISFRDSEKLFF | TGTGCCATCAGTTTCCGGGACTCAGAAAAACTGTTTTTT
TRBJ1-2 | TRBV13 | . | TRBD1 | CASSYRTGLLYTF | TGTGCCAGCAGCTACCGGACAGGGTTGTTATACACCTTC
TRBJ2-1 | TRBV19 | few | . | CASSMGIAPFF | TGTGCCAGTAGTATGGGAATCGCGCCGTTCTTC
TRBJ2-7 | TRBV30 | . | . | CAWSVKGGDEQYF | TGTGCCTGGAGTGTAAAGGGGGGCGACGAGCAGTACTTC
TRBJ2-1 | TRBV7-2 | . | TRBD2 | CASSPRDSGEWWDEQFF | TGTGCCAGCAGCCCTCGGGATAGCGGGGAGTGGTGGGATGAGCAGTTCTTC
TRBJ2-4 | TRBV4-2 | . | . | CASSPKQGLSLAKNIQYF | TGTGCCAGCAGCCCTAAACAGGGCTTAAGCCTAGCCAAAAACATTCAGTACTTC
TRBJ1-1 | TRBV29-1 | . | . | CSVDINGNTEAFF | TGCAGCGTTGACATCAACGGGAACACTGAAGCTTTCTTT
TRBJ2-1 | TRBV7-3 | . | . | CASSPARDNEQFF | TGTGCCAGCAGCCCTGCTAGGGACAATGAGCAGTTCTTC
TRBJ2-1 | TRBV7-9 | . | TRBD2 | CASSYLGGRPEQFF | TGTGCCAGCAGCTACCTGGGGGGGAGGCCTGAGCAGTTCTTC
TRBJ2-7 | TRBV20-1 | . | . | CSAKGWGSYEQYF | TGCAGTGCCAAGGGCTGGGGCTCCTACGAGCAGTACTTC
TRBJ2-7 | TRBV7-2 | . | . | CASSFGRGSFNEQYF | TGTGCCAGCAGCTTCGGCAGGGGTTCGTTTAACGAGCAGTACTTC
TRBJ2-7 | TRBV12-3/TRBV12-4 | few | . | CASSFGQESSYEQYF | TGTGCCAGCAGTTTTGGGCAGGAGAGCTCCTACGAGCAGTACTTC
TRBJ2-1 | TRBV11-3 | . | . | CASSFFTARVGEQFF | TGTGCCAGCAGCTTCTTCACCGCCAGGGTGGGCGAGCAGTTCTTC
TRBJ1-4 | TRBV20-1 | . | . | CSALYEGRLEKLFF | TGCAGTGCCCTGTATGAAGGACGATTGGAAAAACTGTTTTTT
TRBJ1-1 | TRBV20-1 | few | . | CSANLGAVGSGAFF | TGCAGTGCTAACCTTGGTGCAGTTGGGTCGGGGGCTTTCTTT
TRBJ1-1 | TRBV11-2 | . | TRBD1 | CASSPMTGKNTEAFF | TGTGCCAGCAGCCCGATGACAGGGAAGAACACTGAAGCTTTCTTT
TRBJ1-1 | TRBV6-6 | few | TRBD1 | CASSYERDRERAFF | TGTGCCAGCAGTTACGAACGAGACAGGGAGAGAGCTTTCTTT
TRBJ1-5 | TRBV7-2 | . | TRBD1 | CASSLGGQGIGQPQHF | TGTGCCAGCAGCTTAGGGGGACAGGGGATCGGTCAGCCCCAGCATTTT
TRBJ2-3 | TRBV21-1 | few | . | CASSNNTDTQYF | TGTGCCAGCAGCAATAACACAGATACGCAGTATTTT
TRBJ1-1 | TRBV27 | . | TRBD1 | CASSRQDRVNTEAFF | TGTGCCAGCAGTCGCCAGGACAGGGTGAACACTGAAGCTTTCTTT
TRBJ2-7 | TRBV4-3 | few | TRBD1 | CASSQEGLFSGQVSYEQYF | TGCGCCAGCAGCCAAGAGGGGCTTTTCTCGGGACAGGTATCCTACGAGCAGTACTTC
TRBJ2-1 | TRBV12-3/TRBV12-4 | . | . | CASSLAGALYNEQFF | TGTGCCAGCAGTTTAGCCGGGGCCCTATACAATGAGCAGTTCTTC